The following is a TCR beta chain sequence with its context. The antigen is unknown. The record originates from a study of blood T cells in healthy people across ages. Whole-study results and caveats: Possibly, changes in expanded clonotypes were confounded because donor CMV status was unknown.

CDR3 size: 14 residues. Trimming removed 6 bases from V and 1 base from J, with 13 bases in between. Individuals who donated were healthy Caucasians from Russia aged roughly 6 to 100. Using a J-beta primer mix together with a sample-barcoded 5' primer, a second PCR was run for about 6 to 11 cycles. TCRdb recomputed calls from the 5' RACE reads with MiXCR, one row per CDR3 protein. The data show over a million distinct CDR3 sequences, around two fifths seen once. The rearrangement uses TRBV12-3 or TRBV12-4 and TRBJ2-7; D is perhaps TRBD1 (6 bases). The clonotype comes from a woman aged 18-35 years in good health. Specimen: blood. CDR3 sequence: CASRFRTDSYEQYF. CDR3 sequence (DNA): TGTGCCAGCAGGTTCCGGACAGATTCCTACGAGCAGTACTTC.